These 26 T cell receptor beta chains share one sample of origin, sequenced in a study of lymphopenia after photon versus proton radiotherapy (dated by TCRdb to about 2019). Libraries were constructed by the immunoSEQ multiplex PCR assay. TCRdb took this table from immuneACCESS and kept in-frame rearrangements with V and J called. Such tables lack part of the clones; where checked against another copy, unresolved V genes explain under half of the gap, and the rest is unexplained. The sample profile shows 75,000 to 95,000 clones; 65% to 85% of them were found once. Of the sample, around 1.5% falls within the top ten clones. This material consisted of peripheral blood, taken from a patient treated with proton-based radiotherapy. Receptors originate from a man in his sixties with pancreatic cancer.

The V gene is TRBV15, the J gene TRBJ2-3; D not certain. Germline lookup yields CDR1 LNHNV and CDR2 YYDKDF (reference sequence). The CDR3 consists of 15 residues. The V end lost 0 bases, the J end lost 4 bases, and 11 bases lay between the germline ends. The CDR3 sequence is CATSRDRRSADTQYF. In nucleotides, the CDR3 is TGTGCCACCAGCAGAGATCGGCGTTCCGCAGATACGCAGTATTTT. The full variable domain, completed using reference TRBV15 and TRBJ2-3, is DAMVIQNPRYQVTQFGKPVTLSCSQTLNHNVMYWYQQKSSQAPKLLFHYYDKDFNNEADTPDNFQSRRPNTSFCFLDIRSPGLGDTAMYLCATSRDRRSADTQYFGPGTRLTVL.

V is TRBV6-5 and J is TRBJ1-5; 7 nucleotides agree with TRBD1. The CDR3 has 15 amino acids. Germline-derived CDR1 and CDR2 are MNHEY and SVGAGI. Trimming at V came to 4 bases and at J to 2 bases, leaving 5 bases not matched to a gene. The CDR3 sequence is CASSSTGDGNQPQHF. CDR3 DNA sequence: TGTGCCAGCAGTTCCACAGGGGATGGCAATCAGCCCCAGCATTTT.

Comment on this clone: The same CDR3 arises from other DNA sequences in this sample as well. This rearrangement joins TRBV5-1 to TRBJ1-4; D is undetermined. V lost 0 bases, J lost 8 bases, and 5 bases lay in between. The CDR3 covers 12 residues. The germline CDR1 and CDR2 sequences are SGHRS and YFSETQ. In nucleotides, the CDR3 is TGCGCCAGCAGCTTGGTGGGGGAAAAACTGTTTTTT. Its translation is CASSLVGEKLFF.

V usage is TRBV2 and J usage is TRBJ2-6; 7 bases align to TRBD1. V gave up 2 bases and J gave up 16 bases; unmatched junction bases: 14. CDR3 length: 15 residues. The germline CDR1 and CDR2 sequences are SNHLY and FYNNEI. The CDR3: CASSESTGPRAGLTF. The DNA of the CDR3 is TGTGCCAGCAGTGAATCGACAGGGCCCAGAGCAGGTCTGACTTTC.

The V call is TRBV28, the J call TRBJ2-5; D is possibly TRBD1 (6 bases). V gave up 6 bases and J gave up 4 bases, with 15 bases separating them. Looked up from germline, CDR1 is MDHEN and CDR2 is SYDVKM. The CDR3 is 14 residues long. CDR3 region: CASSSGTWGETQYF. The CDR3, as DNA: TGTGCCAGCAGCTCCGGGACATGGGGAGAGACCCAGTACTTC.

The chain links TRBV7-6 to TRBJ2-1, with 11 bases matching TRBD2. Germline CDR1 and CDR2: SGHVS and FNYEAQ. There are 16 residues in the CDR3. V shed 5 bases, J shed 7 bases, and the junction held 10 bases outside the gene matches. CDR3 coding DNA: TGTGCCAGCAGCCTGGGACTAGCGGCCCAGGGGAATGAGCAGTTCTTC. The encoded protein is CASSLGLAAQGNEQFF.

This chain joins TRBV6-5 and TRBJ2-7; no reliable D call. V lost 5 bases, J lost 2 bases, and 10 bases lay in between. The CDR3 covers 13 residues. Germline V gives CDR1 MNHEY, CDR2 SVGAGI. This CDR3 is CASSVTATYEQYF. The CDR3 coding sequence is TGTGCCAGCAGTGTGACGGCGACCTACGAGCAGTACTTC.

The CDR3 DNA follows: TGCGCCAGCAGCCGGGACCCTGATCAGCCCCAGCATTTT. Protein sequence: CASSRDPDQPQHF. This sequence joins TRBV10-2 and TRBJ1-5; weak D call: TRBD1 (5 bases). The germline V gene has CDR1 WSHSY and CDR2 SAAADI. The V gene lost 6 bases and the J gene lost 5 bases, with 11 bases spanning the gap. CDR3 length equals 13 residues.

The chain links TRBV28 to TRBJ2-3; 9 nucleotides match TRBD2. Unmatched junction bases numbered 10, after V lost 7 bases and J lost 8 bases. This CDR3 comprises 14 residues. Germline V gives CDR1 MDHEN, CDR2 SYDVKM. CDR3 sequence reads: CASNLAGVKGTQYF. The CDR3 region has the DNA TGTGCCAGCAACTTAGCGGGAGTTAAGGGTACGCAGTATTTT.

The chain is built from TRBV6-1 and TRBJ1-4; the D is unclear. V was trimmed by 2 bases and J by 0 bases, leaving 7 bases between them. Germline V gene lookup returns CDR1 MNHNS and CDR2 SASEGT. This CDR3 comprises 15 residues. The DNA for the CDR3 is TGTGCCAGCAGTGAAACCAGAGCAACTAATGAAAAACTGTTTTTT. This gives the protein CASSETRATNEKLFF.

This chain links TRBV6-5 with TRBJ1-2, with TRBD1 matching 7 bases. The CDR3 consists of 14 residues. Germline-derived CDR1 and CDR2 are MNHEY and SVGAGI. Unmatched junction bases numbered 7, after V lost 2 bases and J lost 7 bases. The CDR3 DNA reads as TGTGCCAGCAGTTACCGGGACAGTCCAGCTGGCTACACCTTC. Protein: CASSYRDSPAGYTF.

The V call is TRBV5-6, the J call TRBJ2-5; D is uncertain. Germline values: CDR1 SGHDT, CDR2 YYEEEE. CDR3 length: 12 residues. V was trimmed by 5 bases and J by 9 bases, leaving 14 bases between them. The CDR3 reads CASSQELMAQYF. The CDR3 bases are TGTGCCAGCAGTCAGGAGTTGATGGCCCAGTACTTC. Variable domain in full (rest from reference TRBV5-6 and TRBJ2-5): DAGVTQSPTHLIKTRGQQVTLRCSPKSGHDTVSWYQQALGQGPQFIFQYYEEEERQRGNFPDRFSGHQFPNYSSELNVNALLLGDSALYLCASSQELMAQYFGPGTRLLVL.

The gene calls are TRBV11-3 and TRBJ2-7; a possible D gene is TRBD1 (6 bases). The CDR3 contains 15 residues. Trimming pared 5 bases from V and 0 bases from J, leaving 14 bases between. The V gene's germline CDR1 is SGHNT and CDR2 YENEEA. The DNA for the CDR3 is TGTGCCAGCAGCCCCAGGGGCCGTAGCTCCTACGAGCAGTACTTC. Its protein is CASSPRGRSSYEQYF.

This CDR3 reads CASSSRTSGYEQYF. CDR3 nucleotide sequence: TGCGCCAGCAGCTCCCGGACTAGCGGCTACGAGCAGTACTTC. This sequence joins TRBV5-1 and TRBJ2-7; 10 bases match TRBD2. The CDR3 covers 14 residues. Germline V lookup: CDR1 SGHRS, CDR2 YFSETQ. Germline trimming cut 3 bases from V and 3 bases from J; bases unmatched to any gene: 3.

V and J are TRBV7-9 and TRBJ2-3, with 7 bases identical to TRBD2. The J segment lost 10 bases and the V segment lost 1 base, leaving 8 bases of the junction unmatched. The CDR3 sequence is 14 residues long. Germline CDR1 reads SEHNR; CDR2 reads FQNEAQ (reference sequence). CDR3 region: CASSLGAGAVAQYF. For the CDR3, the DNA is TGTGCCAGCAGCTTAGGGGCGGGAGCGGTAGCGCAGTATTTT.

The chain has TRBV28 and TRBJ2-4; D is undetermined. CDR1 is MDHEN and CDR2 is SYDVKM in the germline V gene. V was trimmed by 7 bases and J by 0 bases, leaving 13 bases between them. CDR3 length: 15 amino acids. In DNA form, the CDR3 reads TGTGCCAGCACTCAGCAGGTCCTAGCCAAAAACATTCAGTACTTC. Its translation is CASTQQVLAKNIQYF.

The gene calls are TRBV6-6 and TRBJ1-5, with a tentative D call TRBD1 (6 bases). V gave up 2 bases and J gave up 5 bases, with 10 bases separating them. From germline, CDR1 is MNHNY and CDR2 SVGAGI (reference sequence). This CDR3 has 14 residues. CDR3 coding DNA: TGTGCCAGCAGTTACGGGGCAGGGGATCAGCCCCAGCATTTT. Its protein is CASSYGAGDQPQHF.

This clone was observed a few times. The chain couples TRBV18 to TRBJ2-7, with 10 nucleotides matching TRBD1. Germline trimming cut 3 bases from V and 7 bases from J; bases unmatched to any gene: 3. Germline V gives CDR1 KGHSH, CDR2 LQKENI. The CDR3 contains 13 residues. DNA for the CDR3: TGTGCCAGCTCACCCGGACAGGGGGAAGAGCAGTACTTC. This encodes CASSPGQGEEQYF. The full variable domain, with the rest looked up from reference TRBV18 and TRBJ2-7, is NAGVMQNPRHLVRRRGQEARLRCSPMKGHSHVYWYRQLPEEGLKFMVYLQKENIIDESGMPKERFSAEFPKEGPSILRIQQVVRGDSAAYFCASSPGQGEEQYFGPGTRLTVT.

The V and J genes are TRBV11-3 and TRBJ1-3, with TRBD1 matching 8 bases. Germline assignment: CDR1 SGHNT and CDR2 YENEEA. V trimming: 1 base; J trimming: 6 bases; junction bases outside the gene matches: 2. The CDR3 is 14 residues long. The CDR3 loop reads CASSLAGGENTIYF. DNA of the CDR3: TGTGCCAGCAGCTTAGCAGGGGGCGAAAACACCATATATTTT.

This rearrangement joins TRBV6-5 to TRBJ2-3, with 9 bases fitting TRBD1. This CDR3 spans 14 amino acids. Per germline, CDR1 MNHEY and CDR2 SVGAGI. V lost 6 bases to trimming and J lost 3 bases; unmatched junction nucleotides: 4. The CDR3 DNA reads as TGTGCCAGCAGGAGACAGGGGGGTACAGATACGCAGTATTTT. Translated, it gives CASRRQGGTDTQYF.

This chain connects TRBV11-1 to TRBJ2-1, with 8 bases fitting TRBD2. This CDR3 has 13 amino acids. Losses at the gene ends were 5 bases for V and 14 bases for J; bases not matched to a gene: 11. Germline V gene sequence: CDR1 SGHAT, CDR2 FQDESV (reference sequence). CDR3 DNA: TGTGCCAGCAGCCCTCGAGGCGGGGGGAGGGAGTTCTTC. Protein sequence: CASSPRGGGREFF.

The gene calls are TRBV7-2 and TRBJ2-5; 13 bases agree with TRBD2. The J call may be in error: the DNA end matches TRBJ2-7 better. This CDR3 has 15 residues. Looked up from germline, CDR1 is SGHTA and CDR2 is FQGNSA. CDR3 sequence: CASSSGTSGAYEQYF. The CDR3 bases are TGTGCCAGCAGCTCGGGGACTAGCGGGGCCTACGAGCAGTACTTC.

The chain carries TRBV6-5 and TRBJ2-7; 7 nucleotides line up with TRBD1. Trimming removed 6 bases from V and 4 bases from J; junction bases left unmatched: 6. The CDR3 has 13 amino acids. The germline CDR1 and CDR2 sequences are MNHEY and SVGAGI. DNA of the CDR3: TGTGCCAGCAGCCAACGACAGGGTTACGAGCAGTACTTC. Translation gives CASSQRQGYEQYF.

CDR3 sequence (DNA): TGCGCCAGCAGCTCCGACGGACTTTATGGCTACACCTTC. It encodes CASSSDGLYGYTF. J is TRBJ1-2 and V is TRBV5-1; D is ambiguous. The V end was cut by 3 bases, the J end by 5 bases, with 11 bases between. Germline V CDR1 and CDR2: SGHRS, YFSETQ. The CDR3 is 13 residues long.

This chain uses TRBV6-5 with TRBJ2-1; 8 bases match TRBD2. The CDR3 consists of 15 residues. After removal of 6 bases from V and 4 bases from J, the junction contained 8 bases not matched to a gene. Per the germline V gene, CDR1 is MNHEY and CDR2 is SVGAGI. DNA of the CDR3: TGTGCCAGCAGCAAACTAGCGGATCCATACAATGAGCAGTTCTTC. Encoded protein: CASSKLADPYNEQFF.

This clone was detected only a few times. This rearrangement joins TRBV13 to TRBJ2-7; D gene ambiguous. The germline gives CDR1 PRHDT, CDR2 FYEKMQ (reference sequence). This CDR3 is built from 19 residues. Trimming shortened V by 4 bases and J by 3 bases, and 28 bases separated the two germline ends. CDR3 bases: TGTGCCAGCAGCTCTGAATACAAAAAAGTGCTGGAAGGGTTCTACGAGCAGTACTTC. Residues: CASSSEYKKVLEGFYEQYF. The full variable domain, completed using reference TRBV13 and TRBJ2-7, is AAGVIQSPRHLIKEKRETATLKCYPIPRHDTVYWYQQGPGQDPQFLISFYEKMQSDKGSIPDRFSAQQFSDYHSELNMSSLELGDSALYFCASSSEYKKVLEGFYEQYFGPGTRLTVT.